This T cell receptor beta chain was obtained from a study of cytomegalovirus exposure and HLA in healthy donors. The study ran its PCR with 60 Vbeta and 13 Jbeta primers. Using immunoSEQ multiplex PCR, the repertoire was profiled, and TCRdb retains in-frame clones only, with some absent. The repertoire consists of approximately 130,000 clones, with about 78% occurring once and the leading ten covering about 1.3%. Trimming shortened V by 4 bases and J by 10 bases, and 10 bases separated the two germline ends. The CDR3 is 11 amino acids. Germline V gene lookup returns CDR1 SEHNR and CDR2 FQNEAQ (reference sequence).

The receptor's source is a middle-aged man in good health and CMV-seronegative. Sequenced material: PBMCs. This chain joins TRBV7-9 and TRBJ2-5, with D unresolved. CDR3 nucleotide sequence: TGTGCCAGCAGCTACGAGGTTGACCAGTACTTC. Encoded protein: CASSYEVDQYF.